Each of the 6 T cell receptor beta chains below was sequenced from the same sample in a study of control samples from healthy donors and cancer patients. Method: immunoSEQ multiplex PCR; TCRdb's copy keeps in-frame clones and lacks some. The table shows roughly 130,000 clones, with less than 95% occurring only once. The sequencing sample was made of blood. Source of these receptors: a young man in good health.

The chain combines TRBV19 with TRBJ2-7; D is undetermined. Germline CDR1 LNHDA, CDR2 SQIVND (reference sequence). Trimming pared 6 bases from V and 0 bases from J, leaving 15 bases between. The length of the CDR3 is 15 residues. The CDR3 nucleotides are TGTGCCAGTAGACAGACCGGTGATAGCTCCTACGAGCAGTACTTC. Its protein is CASRQTGDSSYEQYF.

The chain employs TRBV11-2 and TRBJ2-7; no reliable D call. This CDR3 comprises 12 residues. V lost 1 base and J lost 3, with 4 bases in between. Germline assignment: CDR1 SGHAT and CDR2 FQNNGV. The CDR3 sequence is CASSLVGYEQYF. The CDR3 DNA is TGTGCCAGCAGCTTAGTTGGCTACGAGCAGTACTTC.

The chain has TRBV3-1 (or the pseudogene TRBV3-2) and TRBJ1-2; a possible D gene is TRBD1 (5 bases). The V gene lost 1 base and the J gene lost 6 bases, with 12 bases spanning the gap. Germline lookup yields CDR1 LGHDT and CDR2 YNNKEL (reference sequence). The CDR3 has 14 residues. CDR3 protein: CASSQGVGLDGYTF. CDR3 DNA: TGTGCCAGCAGCCAAGGGGTGGGGCTGGATGGCTACACCTTC.

The chain couples TRBV19 to TRBJ2-2; D gene unclear. CDR3 length: 17 amino acids. Germline lookup yields CDR1 LNHDA and CDR2 SQIVND (reference sequence). Trimming took off 3 bases at V and 0 bases at J, with 14 bases between the two ends. The CDR3 bases are TGTGCCAGTAGTATCAGAGGCCCGGTCGCGAACACCGGGGAGCTGTTTTTT. Amino acid sequence: CASSIRGPVANTGELFF.

The J gene is TRBJ1-4, the V gene TRBV25-1; tentative D call: TRBD1 (6 bases). V dropped 3 bases and J dropped 6 bases, with 11 bases sitting between them. Germline CDR1 reads MGHDK; CDR2 reads SYGVNS. CDR3 length: 14 amino acids. CDR3 sequence reads: CASSDPRTDEKLFF. Here the CDR3 DNA reads TGTGCCAGCAGTGACCCCCGGACAGATGAAAAACTGTTTTTT.

The gene calls are TRBV3-1 (or the pseudogene TRBV3-2) and TRBJ2-5, with 8 bases that match TRBD2. V shed 3 bases, J shed 5 bases, and the junction held 14 bases outside the gene matches. The CDR3 is made up of 17 amino acids. Per the germline V gene, CDR1 is LGHDT and CDR2 is YNNKEL (reference sequence). The CDR3 nucleotides read TGTGCCAGCAGCCATAGCGGGGTGACATCCTCAAGGGAGACCCAGTACTTC. Its protein is CASSHSGVTSSRETQYF.